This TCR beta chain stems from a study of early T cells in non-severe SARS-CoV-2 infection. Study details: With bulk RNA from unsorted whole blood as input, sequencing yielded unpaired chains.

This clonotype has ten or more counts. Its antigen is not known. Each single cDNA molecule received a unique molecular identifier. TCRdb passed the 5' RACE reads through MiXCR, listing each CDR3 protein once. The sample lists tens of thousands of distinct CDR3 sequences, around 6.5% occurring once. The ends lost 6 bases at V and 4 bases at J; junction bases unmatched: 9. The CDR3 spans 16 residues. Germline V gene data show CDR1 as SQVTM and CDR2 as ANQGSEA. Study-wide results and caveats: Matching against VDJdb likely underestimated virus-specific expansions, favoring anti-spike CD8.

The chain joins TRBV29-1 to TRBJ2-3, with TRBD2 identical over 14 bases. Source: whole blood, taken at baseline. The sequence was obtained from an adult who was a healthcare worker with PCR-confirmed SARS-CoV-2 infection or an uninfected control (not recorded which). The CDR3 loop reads CSVSGGTSGSSDTQYF. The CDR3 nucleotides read TGCAGCGTCTCAGGGGGGACTAGCGGGAGTTCAGATACGCAGTATTTT.